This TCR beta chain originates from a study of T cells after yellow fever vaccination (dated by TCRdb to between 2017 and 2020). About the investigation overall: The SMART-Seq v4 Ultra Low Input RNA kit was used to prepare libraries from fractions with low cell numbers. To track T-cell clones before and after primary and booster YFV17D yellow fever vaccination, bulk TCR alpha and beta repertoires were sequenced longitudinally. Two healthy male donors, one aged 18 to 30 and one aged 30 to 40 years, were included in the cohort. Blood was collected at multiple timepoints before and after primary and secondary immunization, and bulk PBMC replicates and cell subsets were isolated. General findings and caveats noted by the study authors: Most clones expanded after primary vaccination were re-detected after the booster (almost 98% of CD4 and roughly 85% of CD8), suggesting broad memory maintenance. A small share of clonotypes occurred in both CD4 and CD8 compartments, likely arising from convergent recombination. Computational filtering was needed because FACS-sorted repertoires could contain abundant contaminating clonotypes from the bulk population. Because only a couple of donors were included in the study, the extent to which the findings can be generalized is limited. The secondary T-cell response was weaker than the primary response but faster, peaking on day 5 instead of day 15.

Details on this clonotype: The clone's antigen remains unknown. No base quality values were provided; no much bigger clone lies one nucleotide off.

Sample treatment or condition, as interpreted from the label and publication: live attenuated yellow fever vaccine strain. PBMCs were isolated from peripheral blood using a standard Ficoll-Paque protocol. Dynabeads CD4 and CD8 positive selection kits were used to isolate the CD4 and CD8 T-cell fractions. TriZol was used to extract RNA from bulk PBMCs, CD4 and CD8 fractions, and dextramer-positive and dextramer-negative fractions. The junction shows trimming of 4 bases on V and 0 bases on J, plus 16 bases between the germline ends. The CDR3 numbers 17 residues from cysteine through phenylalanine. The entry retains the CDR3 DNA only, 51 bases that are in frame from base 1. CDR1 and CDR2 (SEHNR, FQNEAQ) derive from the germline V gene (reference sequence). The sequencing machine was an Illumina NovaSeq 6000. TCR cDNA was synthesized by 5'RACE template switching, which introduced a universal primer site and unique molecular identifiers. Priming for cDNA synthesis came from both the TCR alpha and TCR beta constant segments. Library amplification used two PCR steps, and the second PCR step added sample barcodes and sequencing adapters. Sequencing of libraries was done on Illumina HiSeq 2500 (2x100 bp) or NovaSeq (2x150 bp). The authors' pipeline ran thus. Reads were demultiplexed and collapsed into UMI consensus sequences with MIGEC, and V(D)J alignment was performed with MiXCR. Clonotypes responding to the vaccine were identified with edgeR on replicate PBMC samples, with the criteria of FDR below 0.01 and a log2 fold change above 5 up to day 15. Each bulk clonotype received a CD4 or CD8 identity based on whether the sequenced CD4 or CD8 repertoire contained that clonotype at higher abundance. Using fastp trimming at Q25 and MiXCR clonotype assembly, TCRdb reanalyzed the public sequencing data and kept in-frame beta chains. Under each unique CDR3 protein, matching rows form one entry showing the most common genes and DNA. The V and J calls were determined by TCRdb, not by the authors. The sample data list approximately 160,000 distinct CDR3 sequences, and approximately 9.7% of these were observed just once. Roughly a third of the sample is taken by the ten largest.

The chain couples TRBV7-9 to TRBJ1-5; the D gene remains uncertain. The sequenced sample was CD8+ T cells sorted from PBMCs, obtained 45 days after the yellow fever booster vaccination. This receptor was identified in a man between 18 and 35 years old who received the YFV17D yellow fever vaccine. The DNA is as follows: TGTGCCAGCAGCTCCAGTGTGGTAACCGATAGCAATCAGCCCCAGCATTTT. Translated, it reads CASSSSVVTDSNQPQHF.